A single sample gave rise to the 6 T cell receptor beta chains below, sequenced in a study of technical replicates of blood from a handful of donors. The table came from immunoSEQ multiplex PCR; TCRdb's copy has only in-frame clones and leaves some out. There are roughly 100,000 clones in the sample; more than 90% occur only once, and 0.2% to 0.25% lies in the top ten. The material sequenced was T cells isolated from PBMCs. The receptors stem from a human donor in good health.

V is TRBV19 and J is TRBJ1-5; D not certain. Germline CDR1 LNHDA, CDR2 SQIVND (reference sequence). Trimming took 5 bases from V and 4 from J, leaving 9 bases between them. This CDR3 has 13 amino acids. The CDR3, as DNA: TGTGCCAGTAGTCCAGTAGCTAATCAGCCCCAGCATTTT. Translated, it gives CASSPVANQPQHF. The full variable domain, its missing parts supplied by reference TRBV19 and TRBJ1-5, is DGGITQSPKYLFRKEGQNVTLSCEQNLNHDAMYWYRQDPGQGLRLIYYSQIVNDFQKGDIAEGYSVSREKKESFPLTVTSAQKNPTAFYLCASSPVANQPQHFGDGTRLSIL.

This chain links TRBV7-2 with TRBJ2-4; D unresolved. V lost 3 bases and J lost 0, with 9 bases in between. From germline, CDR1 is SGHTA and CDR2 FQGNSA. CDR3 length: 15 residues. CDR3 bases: TGTGCCAGCAGCTTCTCATGGCTAGCCAAAAACATTCAGTACTTC. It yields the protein CASSFSWLAKNIQYF.

In DNA, the CDR3 is TGTGCCAGCAGCTTTTCCTCTAGCGGGGGGGCCGATCATGAGCAGTTCTTC. Translating it yields CASSFSSSGGADHEQFF. The rearrangement joins TRBV5-4 to TRBJ2-1, with 12 bases lining up with TRBD2. J lost 8 bases, V lost 2 bases, and 11 bases had no gene match. The CDR3 runs to 17 residues. Germline V gene data show CDR1 as SGHNT and CDR2 as YYREEE (reference sequence).

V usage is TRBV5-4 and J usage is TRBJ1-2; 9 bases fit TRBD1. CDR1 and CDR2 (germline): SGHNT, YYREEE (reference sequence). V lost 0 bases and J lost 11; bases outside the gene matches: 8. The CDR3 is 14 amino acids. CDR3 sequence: CASSLVGQGSGYTF. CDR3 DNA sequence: TGTGCCAGCAGCTTGGTGGGACAGGGAAGTGGTTACACCTTC.

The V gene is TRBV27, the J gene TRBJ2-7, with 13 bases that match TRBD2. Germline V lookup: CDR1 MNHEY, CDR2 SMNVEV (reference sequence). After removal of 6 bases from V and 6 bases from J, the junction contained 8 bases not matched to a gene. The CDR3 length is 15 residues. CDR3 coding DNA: TGTGCCAGCAGCAAAGGGACTAGCGGGACGGGCGAGCAGTACTTC. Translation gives CASSKGTSGTGEQYF.

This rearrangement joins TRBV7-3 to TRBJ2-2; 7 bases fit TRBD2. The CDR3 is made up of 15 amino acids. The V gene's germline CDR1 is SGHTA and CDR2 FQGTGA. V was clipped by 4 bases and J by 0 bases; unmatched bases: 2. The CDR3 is CASSSSGANTGELFF. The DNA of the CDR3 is TGTGCCAGCAGCTCGAGCGGGGCGAACACCGGGGAGCTGTTTTTT.